These 6 T cell receptor beta chains were all obtained from the same sample, sequenced in a study of T-cell reconstitution after alpha-beta-depleted transplantation in children. Library preparation (for TCRbeta) was performed with unique molecular identifiers. MiXCR, run by TCRdb on the PCR reads, gives a single entry per CDR3 protein. The table includes fewer than 120,000 distinct CDR3 sequences, under 13% detected once. Specimen: PBMCs from the stem cell graft donor, collected from the stem cell graft. These receptors were taken from a human donor who donated a stem cell graft to a child with acute lymphoblastic leukemia.

Ten or more counts support this clonotype. This chain links TRBV6-5 with TRBJ2-3; 9 positions match TRBD2. Germline V lookup: CDR1 MNHEY, CDR2 SVGAGI. V lost 0 bases to trimming and J lost 6 bases; unmatched junction nucleotides: 7. The CDR3 is 16 residues long. The CDR3 protein is CASSYSPAGGKDTQYF. CDR3 DNA: TGTGCCAGCAGTTACTCACCAGCGGGGGGAAAGGATACGCAGTATTTT.

The chain carries TRBV6-2 or TRBV6-3 and TRBJ2-6, with D possibly TRBD1 on 6 matching bases. With 0 bases removed from V and 0 bases from J, the gap between germline ends came to 15 bases. Germline CDR1 is MNHEY and CDR2 is SVGEGT. The CDR3 length is 19 residues. CDR3 in amino acids: CASSYSQWGLDSGANVLTF. In DNA, the CDR3 is TGTGCCAGCAGTTACTCTCAATGGGGGCTGGACTCTGGGGCCAACGTCCTGACTTTC.

In this sample, this clonotype turned up many times. The genes are TRBV7-2 and TRBJ2-5; D could derive from TRBD1 or TRBD2 (6 bases each). Germline V gene data show CDR1 as SGHTA and CDR2 as FQGNSA. V lost 7 bases, J lost 5 bases, and 20 bases lay in between. The CDR3 runs 15 residues. The DNA for the CDR3 is TGTGCCAGCATCCCCCGAGGGGGGCTCGGGGAGACCCAGTACTTC. Translated: CASIPRGGLGETQYF.

This clonotype was observed many times. The chain employs TRBV5-1 and TRBJ2-3, with a tentative D call TRBD1 (6 bases). The germline V gene encodes CDR1 SGHRS and CDR2 YFSETQ. The CDR3 covers 16 residues. The V end lost 4 bases, the J end lost 1 base, and 16 bases lay between the germline ends. CDR3 sequence: CASSLLTGGGTDTQYF. The CDR3, as DNA: TGCGCCAGCAGCCTCTTGACAGGCGGAGGCACAGATACGCAGTATTTT.

This clonotype has a count of ten or more. This chain links TRBV4-2 with TRBJ2-7; TRBD2 might be the D (7 bases). CDR1 LGHNA and CDR2 YNFKEQ come from the germline V gene. V shed 5 bases and J shed 4 bases, with 24 bases lying between them. The CDR3 has 17 amino acids. CDR3 sequence reads: CASSTRQIEGGGYEQYF. CDR3 DNA sequence: TGTGCCAGCAGCACGAGACAGATCGAAGGGGGGGGGTACGAGCAGTACTTC.

Many counts were recorded for this clonotype. The genes are TRBV6-2 or TRBV6-3 and TRBJ2-5; possibly TRBD1 for D (6 bases). The CDR3 loop spans 11 amino acids. Per germline, CDR1 MNHEY and CDR2 SVGEGT. V was shortened by 7 bases and J by 7 bases, with 10 bases between the two germline ends. CDR3 sequence: CASTNRATQYF. In DNA, the CDR3 is TGTGCCAGCACAAACAGGGCGACCCAGTACTTC.